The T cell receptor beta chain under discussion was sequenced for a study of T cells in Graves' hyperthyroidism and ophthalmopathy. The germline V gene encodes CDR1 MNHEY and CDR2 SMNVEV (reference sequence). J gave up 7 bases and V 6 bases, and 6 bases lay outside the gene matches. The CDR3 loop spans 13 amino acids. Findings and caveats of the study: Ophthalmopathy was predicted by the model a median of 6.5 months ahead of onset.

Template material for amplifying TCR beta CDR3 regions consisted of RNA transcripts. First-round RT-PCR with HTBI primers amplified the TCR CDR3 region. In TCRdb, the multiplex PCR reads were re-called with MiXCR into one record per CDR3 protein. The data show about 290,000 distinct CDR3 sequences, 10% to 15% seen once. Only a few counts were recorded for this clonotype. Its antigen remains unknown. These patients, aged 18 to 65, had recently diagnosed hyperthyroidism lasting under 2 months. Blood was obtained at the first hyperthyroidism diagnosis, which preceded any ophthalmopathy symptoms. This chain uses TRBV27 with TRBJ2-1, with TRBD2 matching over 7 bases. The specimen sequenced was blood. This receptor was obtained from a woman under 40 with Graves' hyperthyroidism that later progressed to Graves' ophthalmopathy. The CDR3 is CASSPGLLNEQFF. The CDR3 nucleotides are TGTGCCAGCAGCCCGGGACTACTTAATGAGCAGTTCTTC.